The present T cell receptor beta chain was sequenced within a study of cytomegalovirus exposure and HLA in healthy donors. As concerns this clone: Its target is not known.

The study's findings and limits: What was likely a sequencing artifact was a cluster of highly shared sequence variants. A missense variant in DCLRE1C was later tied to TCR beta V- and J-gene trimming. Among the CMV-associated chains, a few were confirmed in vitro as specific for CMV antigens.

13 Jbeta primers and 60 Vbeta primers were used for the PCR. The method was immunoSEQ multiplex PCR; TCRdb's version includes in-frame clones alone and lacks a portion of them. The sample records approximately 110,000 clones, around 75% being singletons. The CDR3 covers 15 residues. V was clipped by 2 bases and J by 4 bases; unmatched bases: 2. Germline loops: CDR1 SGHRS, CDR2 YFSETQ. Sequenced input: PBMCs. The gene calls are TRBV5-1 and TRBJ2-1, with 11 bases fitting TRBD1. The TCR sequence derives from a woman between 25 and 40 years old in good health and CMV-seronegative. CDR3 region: CASSFGQGAYNEQFF. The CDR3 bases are TGCGCCAGCAGCTTCGGACAGGGGGCTTACAATGAGCAGTTCTTC.